This T cell receptor beta chain was profiled in a study of blood T cell repertoires in COVID-19. Whole-study context: T cells, B-cell-depleted T cells, or PBMCs provided the cDNA or gDNA that served as material.

CDR1 is SEHNR and CDR2 is FQNEAQ in the germline V gene (reference sequence). The ends lost 11 bases at V and 7 bases at J; junction bases unmatched: 13. The CDR3 has 14 amino acids. In the study's own analysis: Amplification from reference gene primers served as the basis for estimated nucleated cell counts. Data came from immunoSEQ multiplex PCR; TCRdb stores just in-frame clones and leaves some out. V and J calls and clone size come straight from that table; D and trimming were deduced from the DNA. This sample has around 150,000 clones; approximately 88% occur once, and the top ten carry 6.6%. The V and J genes are TRBV7-9 and TRBJ2-3, with TRBD2 matching 9 bases. The sequencing input was PBMCs or T cells enriched from blood (not recorded which). The source is a woman in her 50s who had recovered from COVID-19. The CDR3 bases are TGTGCCCTTCTTGTAAGCGGGGGGCCAAATACGCAGTATTTT. Translation: CALLVSGGPNTQYF. Using reference TRBV7-9 and TRBJ2-3 for the parts outside the CDR3, the full variable domain is DTGVSQNPRHKITKRGQNVTFRCDPISEHNRLYWYRQTLGQGPEFLTYFQNEAQLEKSRLLSDRFSAERPKGSFSTLEIQRTEQGDSAMYLCALLVSGGPNTQYFGPGTRLTVL.